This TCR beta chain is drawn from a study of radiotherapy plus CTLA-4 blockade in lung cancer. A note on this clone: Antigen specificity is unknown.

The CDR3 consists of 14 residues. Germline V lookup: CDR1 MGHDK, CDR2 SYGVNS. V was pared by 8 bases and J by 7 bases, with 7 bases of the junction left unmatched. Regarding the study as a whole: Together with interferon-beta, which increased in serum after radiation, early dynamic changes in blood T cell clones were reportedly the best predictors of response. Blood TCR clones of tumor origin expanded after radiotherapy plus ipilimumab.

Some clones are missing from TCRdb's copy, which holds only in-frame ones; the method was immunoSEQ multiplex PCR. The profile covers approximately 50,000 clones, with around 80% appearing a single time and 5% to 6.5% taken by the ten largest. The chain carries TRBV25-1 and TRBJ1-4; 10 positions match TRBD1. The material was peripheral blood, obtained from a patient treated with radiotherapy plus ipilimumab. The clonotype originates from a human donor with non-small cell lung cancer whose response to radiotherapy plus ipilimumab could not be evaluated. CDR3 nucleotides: TGTGCCAGCGGCGACAGGGGGCGGGGTGAAAAACTGTTTTTT. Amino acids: CASGDRGRGEKLFF.